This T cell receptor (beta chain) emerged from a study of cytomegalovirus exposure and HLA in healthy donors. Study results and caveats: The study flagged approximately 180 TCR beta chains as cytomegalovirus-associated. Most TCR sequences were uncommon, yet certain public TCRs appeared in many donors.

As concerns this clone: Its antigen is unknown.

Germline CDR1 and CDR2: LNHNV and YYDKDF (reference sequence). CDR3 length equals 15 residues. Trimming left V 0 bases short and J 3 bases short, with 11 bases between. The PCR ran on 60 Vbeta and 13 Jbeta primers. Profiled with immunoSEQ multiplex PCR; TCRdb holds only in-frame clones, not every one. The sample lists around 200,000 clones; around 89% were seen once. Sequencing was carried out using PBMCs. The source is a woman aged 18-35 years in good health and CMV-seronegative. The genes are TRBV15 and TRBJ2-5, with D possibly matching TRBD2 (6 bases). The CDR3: CATSRDAGREETQYF. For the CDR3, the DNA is TGTGCCACCAGCAGAGATGCGGGACGAGAAGAGACCCAGTACTTC.